These 5 T cell receptor beta chains were sequenced from one sample in a study of lung T cells in sarcoidosis with Löfgren's syndrome. TCRdb re-called the reads through MiXCR, storing one row per CDR3 protein. The sample lists under 25,000 distinct CDR3 sequences, 21% seen once, with 0.7% to 0.9% in the top ten. Sequences were obtained from CD4+ T cells from bronchoalveolar lavage. The receptors originated from a human donor with sarcoidosis (Löfgren's syndrome or another form), or a control subject (not recorded which).

About this clonotype: With a much larger clone just one base away, this may be a read error. The rearrangement joins TRBV4-1 to TRBJ1-3, with TRBD1 as a possible D gene (5 bases). The V end was cut by 1 base, the J end by 3 bases, with 7 bases between. Looked up from germline, CDR1 is MGHRA and CDR2 is YSYEKL. CDR3 size: 14 residues. The CDR3 region has the DNA TGCGCCAGCAGCCAAGTAGGGGTTGGAAACACCATATATTTT. This translates into CASSQVGVGNTIYF.

This clonotype was recorded many times. V usage is TRBV28 and J usage is TRBJ2-1; 12 bases map to TRBD2. Germline V gene lookup returns CDR1 MDHEN and CDR2 SYDVKM. This CDR3 is 19 amino acids long. Trimming removed 6 bases from V and 2 bases from J; junction bases left unmatched: 14. The CDR3 nucleotides are TGTGCCAGCAGCCTAGCGGGAGGGCCTGAGGCTCGCGCCTACAATGAGCAGTTCTTC. Its protein product is CASSLAGGPEARAYNEQFF.

This clonotype was picked up a small number of times. V gene TRBV3-1 combines with J gene TRBJ1-1; tentatively, D is TRBD1 (6 bases). The V gene's germline CDR1 is LGHDT and CDR2 YNNKEL (reference sequence). V was clipped by 5 bases and J by 6 bases, with 19 bases between them. This CDR3 is 15 amino acids long. CDR3 sequence reads: CASSTSLRGGSEAFF. As DNA, the CDR3 is TGTGCCAGCAGCACAAGTCTCAGGGGAGGGTCTGAAGCTTTCTTT.

This clonotype was picked up a small number of times. This chain uses TRBV18 with TRBJ1-1; no clear D gene. Germline V CDR1 and CDR2: KGHSH, LQKENI. This CDR3 is 13 amino acids long. Trimming pared 2 bases from V and 5 bases from J, leaving 9 bases between. The CDR3 is CASSPNTRTEAFF. The CDR3 bases are TGTGCCAGCTCACCAAATACGCGGACTGAAGCTTTCTTT.

This clonotype was picked up many times. This chain connects TRBV6-1 to TRBJ1-1; possibly TRBD1 for D (6 bases). The germline V gene has CDR1 MNHNS and CDR2 SASEGT. The CDR3 is 15 residues long. Deletions cut 5 bases from V and 3 bases from J, with 16 bases between. Here the CDR3 reads CASSSPGQRYTEAFF. The CDR3 DNA is TGTGCCAGCAGTTCACCGGGACAAAGATACACTGAAGCTTTCTTT.